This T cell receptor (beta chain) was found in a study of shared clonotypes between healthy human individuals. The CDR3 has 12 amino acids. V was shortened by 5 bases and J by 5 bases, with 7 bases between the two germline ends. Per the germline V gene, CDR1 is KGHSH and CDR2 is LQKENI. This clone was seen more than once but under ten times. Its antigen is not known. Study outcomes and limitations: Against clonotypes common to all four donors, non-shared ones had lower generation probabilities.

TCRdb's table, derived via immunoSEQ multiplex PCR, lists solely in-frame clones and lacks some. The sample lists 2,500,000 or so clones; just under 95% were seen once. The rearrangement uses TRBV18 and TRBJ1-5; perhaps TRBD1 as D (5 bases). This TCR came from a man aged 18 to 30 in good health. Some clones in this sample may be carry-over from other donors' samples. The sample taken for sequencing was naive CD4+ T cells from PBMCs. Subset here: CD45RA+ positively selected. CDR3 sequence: CASSAGDQPQHF. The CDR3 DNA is TGTGCCAGCTCAGCGGGGGATCAGCCCCAGCATTTT. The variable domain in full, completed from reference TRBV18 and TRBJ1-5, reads NAGVMQNPRHLVRRRGQEARLRCSPMKGHSHVYWYRQLPEEGLKFMVYLQKENIIDESGMPKERFSAEFPKEGPSILRIQQVVRGDSAAYFCASSAGDQPQHFGDGTRLSIL.